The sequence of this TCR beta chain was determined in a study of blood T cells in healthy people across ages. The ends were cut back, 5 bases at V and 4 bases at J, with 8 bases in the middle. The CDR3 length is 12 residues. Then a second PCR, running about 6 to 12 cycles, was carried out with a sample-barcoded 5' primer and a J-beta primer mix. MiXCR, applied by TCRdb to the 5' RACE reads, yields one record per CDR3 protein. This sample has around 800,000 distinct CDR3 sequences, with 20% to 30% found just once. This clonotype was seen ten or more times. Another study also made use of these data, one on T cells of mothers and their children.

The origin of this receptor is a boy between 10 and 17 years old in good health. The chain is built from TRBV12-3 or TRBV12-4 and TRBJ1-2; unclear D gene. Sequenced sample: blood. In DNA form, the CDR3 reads TGTGCCAGCAGTCAACGGGGCTATGGCTACACCTTC. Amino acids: CASSQRGYGYTF.